One and the same sample provided the 6 T cell receptor beta chains below, sequenced in a study of shared T cell receptors in the human thymus. Assay: immunoSEQ multiplex PCR; the TCRdb copy retains only in-frame clones and omits some. The data hold about 540,000 clones, with roughly 74% observed a single time. The same data also contributed to another study, on human thymus T cells.

Sequencing was performed on thymocytes. The receptors come from a boy under two years old with a congenital heart defect.

The rearrangement joins TRBV5-1 to TRBJ1-1; D is ambiguous. Germline CDR1 and CDR2: SGHRS and YFSETQ. This CDR3 is built from 15 residues. Deletions cut 7 bases from V and 1 base from J, with 17 bases between. The CDR3 spells CASQRSWGKNTEAFF. CDR3 in DNA: TGCGCCAGCCAGCGGAGTTGGGGAAAGAACACTGAAGCTTTCTTT.

The J gene is TRBJ1-3, the V gene TRBV25-1; D not certain. CDR1 is MGHDK and CDR2 is SYGVNS in the germline V gene. V lost 4 bases to trimming and J lost 4 bases, with 17 bases between them. The CDR3 is made up of 16 amino acids. The CDR3 DNA reads as TGTGCCAGCAGTGCCCGGACTCTCAGAGACGGAAACACCATATATTTT. Translating it yields CASSARTLRDGNTIYF.

The chain is built from TRBV11-2 and TRBJ2-7; 7 nucleotides align to TRBD1. Germline V gives CDR1 SGHAT, CDR2 FQNNGV. Germline trimming cut 5 bases from V and 0 bases from J; bases unmatched to any gene: 7. The CDR3 loop spans 15 amino acids. The CDR3 protein is CASSPGTVGSYEQYF. The CDR3 nucleotides are TGTGCCAGCAGCCCCGGGACAGTAGGCTCCTACGAGCAGTACTTC. Based on the CDR3 plus reference TRBV11-2 and TRBJ2-7, the full variable domain is EAGVAQSPRYKIIEKRQSVAFWCNPISGHATLYWYQQILGQGPKLLIQFQNNGVVDDSQLPKDRFSAERLKGVDSTLKIQPAKLEDSAVYLCASSPGTVGSYEQYFGPGTRLTVT.

The chain's CDR3 is CASSDGTGSNYGYTF. CDR3 bases: TGTGCCAGCAGCGATGGGACAGGGAGTAACTATGGCTACACCTTC. The rearrangement joins TRBV11-1 to TRBJ1-2, with 9 bases that match TRBD1. Trimming cost V 5 bases and J 1 base; bases outside gene matches: 5. The CDR3 consists of 15 residues. From germline, CDR1 is SGHAT and CDR2 FQDESV (reference sequence).

This chain links TRBV18 with TRBJ2-2; weak D call: TRBD2 (5 bases). The CDR3 runs 13 residues. Germline CDR1 is KGHSH and CDR2 is LQKENI. The V end lost 1 base, the J end lost 6 bases, and 6 bases lay between the germline ends. The CDR3 reads CASSPRTAGELFF. CDR3 in DNA: TGTGCCAGCTCACCACGGACTGCCGGGGAGCTGTTTTTT.

In this sample, this clone turned up a few times. The rearrangement links TRBV28 to TRBJ2-7; tentatively, D is TRBD1 (6 bases). Germline loops: CDR1 MDHEN, CDR2 SYDVKM. This CDR3 is 17 amino acids long. Trimming took off 7 bases at V and 7 bases at J, with 29 bases between the two ends. The CDR3 here is CASMAPLESGRGKEQYF. The CDR3 DNA reads as TGTGCCAGCATGGCCCCGCTGGAGAGCGGCAGGGGTAAGGAGCAGTACTTC. The full variable domain, in which reference TRBV28 and TRBJ2-7 provide the parts outside the CDR3, is DVKVTQSSRYLVKRTGEKVFLECVQDMDHENMFWYRQDPGLGLRLIYFSYDVKMKEKGDIPEGYSVSREKKERFSLILESASTNQTSMYLCASMAPLESGRGKEQYFGPGTRLTVT.